The 24 T cell receptor beta chains below all came from one sample that was sequenced in a study of OX40 agonist ivuxolimab in advanced cancers. Profiled with immunoSEQ multiplex PCR; TCRdb holds only in-frame clones, not every one. This table has 75,000 to 95,000 clones, under 90% appearing once. The sample in question was CD4+ or CD8+ T cells sorted from blood, obtained in a trial of the OX40 agonist ivuxolimab. All receptors come from an adult with an advanced solid tumor such as melanoma, head and neck, liver or kidney cancer.

CDR3 sequence: CASSVEGSSYGYTF. The CDR3 nucleotides read TGTGCCAGCAGCGTAGAAGGCAGTAGCTATGGCTACACCTTC. This chain joins TRBV9 and TRBJ1-2, with unresolved D. This CDR3 comprises 14 residues. Germline lookup yields CDR1 SGDLS and CDR2 YYNGEE. V lost 0 bases to trimming and J lost 4 bases, with 10 bases between them. The whole variable domain, filled in from reference TRBV9 and TRBJ1-2, reads DSGVTQTPKHLITATGQRVTLRCSPRSGDLSVYWYQQSLDQGLQFLIQYYNGEERAKGNILERFSAQQFPDLHSELNLSSLELGDSALYFCASSVEGSSYGYTFGSGTRLTVV.

The rearrangement links TRBV19 to TRBJ2-3; TRBD2 aligns across 9 bases. This CDR3 is 14 amino acids long. V gave up 9 bases and J gave up 4 bases; unmatched junction bases: 8. In germline, CDR1 is LNHDA, CDR2 SQIVND (reference sequence). DNA of the CDR3: TGTGCCAGCAGACTAGGACTAGCGTCAGATACGCAGTATTTT. The encoded protein is CASRLGLASDTQYF.

By sample share, this clone is medium-sized (0.01 to 0.1%). The rearrangement uses TRBV4-2 and TRBJ2-2; 8 nucleotides agree with TRBD2. The CDR3 is 15 amino acids. The V gene end was trimmed by 2 bases and the J gene end by 6 bases; junction bases not matched to a gene: 5. CDR1 LGHNA and CDR2 YNFKEQ come from the germline V gene. This CDR3 is CASSQTGTRAGELFF. The CDR3, as DNA: TGTGCCAGCAGCCAAACAGGGACTAGGGCCGGGGAGCTGTTTTTT.

This chain connects TRBV6-6 to TRBJ2-7; D is perhaps TRBD1 (5 bases). Germline values: CDR1 MNHNY, CDR2 SVGAGI (reference sequence). The CDR3 runs 14 residues. Trimming took 5 bases from V and 3 from J, leaving 14 bases between them. The CDR3, as DNA: TGTGCCAGCAGTGACAGTCGAAGGGACTACGAGCAGTACTTC. Encoded protein: CASSDSRRDYEQYF.

V and J are TRBV7-8 and TRBJ1-5; D is possibly TRBD1 (6 bases). Deletions cut 5 bases from V and 2 bases from J, with 22 bases between. Germline V CDR1 and CDR2: SGHVS, FQNEAQ. The CDR3 contains 18 residues. The CDR3 nucleotides are TGTGCCAGCAGCCTCCAGCCCCGAACAGGGAATCGCAATCAGCCCCAGCATTTT. Its translation is CASSLQPRTGNRNQPQHF. Full variable domain (missing parts from reference TRBV7-8 and TRBJ1-5): GAGVSQSPRYKVAKRGQDVALRCDPISGHVSLFWYQQALGQGPEFLTYFQNEAQLDKSGLPSDRFFAERPEGSVSTLKIQRTQQEDSAVYLCASSLQPRTGNRNQPQHFGDGTRLSIL.

V is TRBV28 and J is TRBJ2-7; TRBD1 or TRBD2 may be the D gene (5 bases each). Trimming cost V 4 bases and J 3 bases, with 16 bases left between them. CDR1 and CDR2 (germline): MDHEN, SYDVKM. The CDR3 is 15 residues long. The CDR3 here is CASSSTARGIYEQYF. Written as DNA, the CDR3 is TGTGCCAGCAGTTCTACTGCACGGGGCATCTACGAGCAGTACTTC.

This clone appeared a single time. The J gene is TRBJ2-5, the V gene TRBV7-2, with TRBD2 matching over 9 bases. Germline V CDR1 and CDR2: SGHTA, FQGNSA. The CDR3 sequence is 15 residues long. After removal of 1 base from V and 13 bases from J, the junction contained 13 bases not matched to a gene. The CDR3 region is CASSLGLASGRPWYF. In nucleotides, the CDR3 is TGTGCCAGCAGCTTAGGTCTTGCAAGCGGGAGGCCGTGGTACTTC.

Concerning this clone itself: In the same sample, other DNA sequences code for this CDR3. The genes are TRBV28 and TRBJ2-7; no clear D. This CDR3 is built from 13 residues. V was shortened by 7 bases and J by 0 bases, with 10 bases between the two germline ends. Per the germline V gene, CDR1 is MDHEN and CDR2 is SYDVKM. CDR3 in DNA: TGTGCCAGCACCCGCCCGAGCTCCTACGAGCAGTACTTC. Its protein is CASTRPSSYEQYF.

The rearrangement links TRBV7-6 to TRBJ2-3, with D uncertain. CDR3 length: 14 residues. Germline V gives CDR1 SGHVS, CDR2 FNYEAQ. V was clipped by 5 bases and J by 4 bases, with 13 bases between them. DNA for the CDR3: TGTGCCAGCAGCCCCAGGCTAGGCCCAGATACGCAGTATTTT. This gives the protein CASSPRLGPDTQYF.

The genes are TRBV6-5 and TRBJ2-2; 8 nucleotides align to TRBD2. Trimming removed 5 bases from V and 4 bases from J; junction bases left unmatched: 6. The CDR3 is 15 amino acids. Germline V CDR1 and CDR2: MNHEY, SVGAGI. The CDR3 nucleotides read TGTGCCAGCAGTCCAGCGGGAGAGGTCACCGGGGAGCTGTTTTTT. Translation gives CASSPAGEVTGELFF.

The rearrangement links TRBV14 to TRBJ2-1; no definite D call. Trimming removed 2 bases at V and 5 bases at J, with 19 bases between. This CDR3 spans 17 amino acids. Germline CDR1 is SGHDN and CDR2 is FVKESK. This chain's CDR3 is CASSQFGNGLRDNEQFF. As DNA, the CDR3 is TGTGCCAGCAGCCAATTCGGCAACGGGCTTAGGGACAATGAGCAGTTCTTC.

The chain links TRBV7-2 to TRBJ2-7, with 9 bases that match TRBD1. The CDR3 is 16 residues long. CDR1 is SGHTA and CDR2 is FQGNSA in the germline V gene. V trimming: 5 bases; J trimming: 3 bases; junction bases outside the gene matches: 11. The CDR3 DNA reads TGTGCCAGCAGCCCAGGACCCGGGACAGGGATCTACGAGCAGTACTTC. As protein: CASSPGPGTGIYEQYF.

This clone was detected once. The V call is TRBV2, the J call TRBJ1-2; 7 bases match TRBD1. Germline assignment: CDR1 SNHLY and CDR2 FYNNEI. The CDR3 spans 12 residues. Trimming took 5 bases from V and 4 from J; bases not matched to a gene: 1. The CDR3 here is CASSWDSYGYTF. Written as DNA, the CDR3 is TGTGCCAGCAGTTGGGACAGCTATGGCTACACCTTC.

The chain recombines TRBV7-3 with TRBJ2-3, with a weak D call TRBD2 (6 bases). V dropped 2 bases and J dropped 7 bases, with 19 bases sitting between them. Germline CDR1 reads SGHTA; CDR2 reads FQGTGA. This CDR3 spans 16 amino acids. CDR3 in amino acids: CASSLGASGARNTQYF. Written as DNA, the CDR3 is TGTGCCAGCAGCTTAGGGGCGTCGGGAGCTAGAAATACGCAGTATTTT.

This clone is a singleton in its sample. The chain is built from TRBV6-6 and TRBJ2-5, with 9 bases lining up with TRBD2. The end of the DNA aligns better with TRBJ2-7, so the J call may be wrong. Germline V lookup: CDR1 MNHNY, CDR2 SVGAGI (reference sequence). The CDR3 covers 16 residues. This CDR3 is CASSYSAGGPSYEQYF. In DNA, the CDR3 is TGTGCCAGCAGTTACTCGGCGGGAGGGCCCTCCTACGAGCAGTACTTC.

This chain joins TRBV5-4 and TRBJ2-7; 11 positions agree with TRBD2. CDR3 size: 14 residues. The V gene's germline CDR1 is SGHNT and CDR2 YYREEE (reference sequence). The trim removed 1 base at V and 3 bases at J, leaving 0 bases unmatched. CDR3 sequence (DNA): TGTGCCAGCAGCTTGACTAGCGGGAGCTACGAGCAGTACTTC. Protein sequence: CASSLTSGSYEQYF.

The chain couples TRBV29-1 to TRBJ2-5; D is possibly TRBD2 (6 bases). V was shortened by 7 bases and J by 4 bases, with 10 bases between the two germline ends. Germline V lookup: CDR1 SQVTM, CDR2 ANQGSEA. The CDR3 has 11 amino acids. CDR3 coding DNA: TGCAGCGCCCCAGCGGGAGAGACCCAGTACTTC. Translated, it gives CSAPAGETQYF.

V and J are TRBV28 and TRBJ2-5, with 9 bases aligning to TRBD2. The end of the DNA is better explained by TRBJ2-7, so the J call may be wrong. CDR3 length: 16 residues. In germline, CDR1 is MDHEN, CDR2 SYDVKM. CDR3 loop: CASNGLAGDGSYEQYF. The CDR3 DNA is TGTGCCAGCAATGGCTTAGCGGGGGATGGGTCCTACGAGCAGTACTTC.

This sequence joins TRBV5-1 and TRBJ1-2; TRBD1 aligns across 8 bases. Looked up from germline, CDR1 is SGHRS and CDR2 is YFSETQ. The CDR3 covers 15 residues. The V segment lost 0 bases and the J segment 7 bases; nucleotides outside the gene matches: 8. The CDR3 nucleotides are TGCGCCAGCAGCTTGGCGGTACAGGGGGGTGCTGGCTACACCTTC. Encoded protein: CASSLAVQGGAGYTF.

The genes are TRBV28 and TRBJ1-1; 9 nucleotides align to TRBD1. CDR1 is MDHEN and CDR2 is SYDVKM in the germline V gene. V lost 2 bases to trimming and J lost 0 bases; unmatched junction nucleotides: 7. This CDR3 is built from 17 residues. This chain's CDR3 is CASSLPYRGRMNTEAFF. For the CDR3, the DNA is TGTGCCAGCAGTTTACCCTACAGGGGGCGGATGAACACTGAAGCTTTCTTT.

CDR3 DNA: TGTGCCAGCAGCTTAGGCCGACTAGCCGAGCAGTTCTTC. Amino acids: CASSLGRLAEQFF. This rearrangement joins TRBV11-1 to TRBJ2-1; 7 bases are shared with TRBD2. Losses at the gene ends were 1 base for V and 10 bases for J; bases not matched to a gene: 4. CDR1 is SGHAT and CDR2 is FQDESV in the germline V gene (reference sequence). This CDR3 region has 13 residues.

The chain joins TRBV6-6 to TRBJ2-1; TRBD1 is a possible D gene (6 bases). Germline V gene sequence: CDR1 MNHNY, CDR2 SVGAGI (reference sequence). Trimming cost V 2 bases and J 4 bases, with 12 bases left between them. CDR3 length: 15 residues. CDR3 loop: CASSYEDSVYNEQFF. The CDR3 DNA sequence: TGTGCCAGCAGTTACGAGGACAGTGTATACAATGAGCAGTTCTTC.

The chain recombines TRBV7-8 with TRBJ2-2; D call uncertain. Trimming stripped 0 bases from V and 4 bases from J, with 6 bases between. The CDR3 loop spans 14 amino acids. Germline CDR1 reads SGHVS; CDR2 reads FQNEAQ. The CDR3 reads CASSLAGFTGELFF. CDR3 sequence (DNA): TGTGCCAGCAGCTTAGCGGGGTTCACCGGGGAGCTGTTTTTT.

This chain connects TRBV7-2 to TRBJ1-2; TRBD1 agrees at 11 bases. Germline CDR1 SGHTA, CDR2 FQGNSA. The V gene end was trimmed by 4 bases and the J gene end by 5 bases; junction bases not matched to a gene: 3. There are 14 residues in the CDR3. CDR3 sequence: CASSSGQGAYGYTF. CDR3 sequence (DNA): TGTGCCAGCAGCTCTGGACAGGGGGCTTATGGCTACACCTTC.